This T cell receptor beta chain stems from a study of identical twins. This CDR3 region has 18 residues. The germline V gene encodes CDR1 SGHAT and CDR2 FQNNGV. Trimming at V came to 5 bases and at J to 6 bases, leaving 15 bases not matched to a gene. This clonotype was counted many times. No antigen is known for it. Study conclusions and caveats: Whereas memory repertoires showed no such difference, abundant cord blood beta clonotypes carried fewer insertions.

TCRdb re-analysed the 5' RACE reads in MiXCR, keeping a single row per CDR3 protein. The data contain some 97,000 distinct CDR3 sequences, 5.9% of them seen just once; the ten biggest clones take up approximately 12%. Sequenced input: memory T cells sorted from blood. The receptor was derived from a woman in her forties or fifties in good health. The rearrangement links TRBV11-2 to TRBJ2-1; 11 bases agree with TRBD2. This CDR3 reads CASSLFLDSGRAGNEQFF. The DNA for the CDR3 is TGTGCCAGCAGCCTTTTCCTGGATAGCGGGAGGGCCGGCAATGAGCAGTTCTTC.